These T cell receptor beta chains were read from a single sample in a study of blood T cell repertoires in COVID-19. This table comes from immunoSEQ multiplex PCR, and its TCRdb copy is limited to in-frame clones, with some not included. The table shows a few hundred thousand clones, with around 88% occurring only once. Sequencing input: PBMCs or T cells enriched from blood (not recorded which). All receptors derive from a woman between 40 and 50 years old with acute COVID-19. The CDR3 runs from the conserved cysteine through the conserved F or W. A D gene is named only where the DNA matches it firmly. A clone size is listed for some rows: how often the clone was seen (once, few, many), or a class if it is expanded.

d_gene: TRBD2; v_gene: TRBV11-2; j_gene: TRBJ2-1; abundance: -; CDR3aa: CASSLEGLADNEQFF; CDR3nt: TGTGCCAGCAGCTTAGAGGGACTAGCGGACAATGAGCAGTTCTTC
d_gene: TRBD2; v_gene: TRBV7-8; j_gene: TRBJ2-1; abundance: -; CDR3aa: CASSLSSGKYNEQFF; CDR3nt: TGTGCCAGCAGCTTATCTAGCGGGAAGTACAATGAGCAGTTCTTC
d_gene: -; v_gene: TRBV11-3; j_gene: TRBJ2-2; abundance: -; CDR3aa: CASSLGGWRALMNTGELFF; CDR3nt: TGTGCCAGCAGCTTAGGGGGTTGGAGGGCCCTCATGAACACCGGGGAGCTGTTTTTT
d_gene: TRBD1; v_gene: TRBV15; j_gene: TRBJ1-6; abundance: once; CDR3aa: CATSRTGQPNSPLHF; CDR3nt: TGTGCCACCAGCAGGACGGGACAGCCGAATTCACCCCTCCACTTT
d_gene: TRBD1; v_gene: TRBV20-1; j_gene: TRBJ1-2; abundance: -; CDR3aa: CSASYRDRYYGYTF; CDR3nt: TGCAGTGCTAGTTACCGGGACAGGTATTATGGCTACACCTTC
d_gene: -; v_gene: TRBV9; j_gene: TRBJ1-3; abundance: -; CDR3aa: CASSVLGGAHSGNTIYF; CDR3nt: TGTGCCAGCAGCGTACTAGGAGGGGCCCACTCTGGAAACACCATATATTTT
d_gene: TRBD1; v_gene: TRBV5-1; j_gene: TRBJ1-2; abundance: -; CDR3aa: CASSSPTGNYGYTF; CDR3nt: TGCGCCAGCAGCTCTCCGACAGGGAACTATGGCTACACCTTC
d_gene: TRBD1; v_gene: TRBV7-2; j_gene: TRBJ2-5; abundance: -; CDR3aa: CASSASLGQGGETQYF; CDR3nt: TGTGCCAGCAGCGCCAGCCTGGGACAGGGAGGCGAGACCCAGTACTTC
d_gene: -; v_gene: TRBV30; j_gene: TRBJ1-5; abundance: few; CDR3aa: CAWNRDYNQPQHF; CDR3nt: TGTGCCTGGAACCGGGATTACAATCAGCCCCAGCATTTT
d_gene: -; v_gene: TRBV10-2; j_gene: TRBJ2-5; abundance: -; CDR3aa: CASSEAFTGQWEETQYF; CDR3nt: TGCGCCAGCAGTGAAGCCTTTACTGGACAGTGGGAAGAGACCCAGTACTTC
d_gene: -; v_gene: TRBV28; j_gene: TRBJ2-7; abundance: -; CDR3aa: CASSLRAANPRSYEQYF; CDR3nt: TGTGCCAGCAGTTTACGAGCCGCGAACCCCCGCTCCTACGAGCAGTACTTC
d_gene: TRBD2; v_gene: TRBV5-5; j_gene: TRBJ2-1; abundance: -; CDR3aa: CASSYGTSDMNEQFF; CDR3nt: TGTGCCAGCAGCTACGGGACTAGCGACATGAATGAGCAGTTCTTC
d_gene: -; v_gene: TRBV20-1; j_gene: TRBJ1-1; abundance: -; CDR3aa: CSAPGNTEAFF; CDR3nt: TGCAGTGCCCCGGGAAACACTGAAGCTTTCTTT
d_gene: TRBD2; v_gene: TRBV4-2; j_gene: TRBJ2-1; abundance: -; CDR3aa: CASSQRLAGVGNEQFF; CDR3nt: TGTGCCAGCAGCCAGAGACTAGCGGGAGTAGGAAATGAGCAGTTCTTC
d_gene: TRBD1; v_gene: TRBV28; j_gene: TRBJ1-3; abundance: -; CDR3aa: CASSPIQGRSGNTIYF; CDR3nt: TGTGCCAGCAGTCCTATACAGGGGCGCTCTGGAAACACCATATATTTT
d_gene: -; v_gene: TRBV24-1; j_gene: TRBJ2-2; abundance: -; CDR3aa: CATSDFYGAGELFF; CDR3nt: TGTGCCACCAGTGATTTCTACGGAGCCGGGGAGCTGTTTTTT
d_gene: TRBD2; v_gene: TRBV10-2; j_gene: TRBJ2-7; abundance: few; CDR3aa: CATKRPRELKVRGEQYF; CDR3nt: TGCGCCACCAAACGTCCGCGGGAGCTCAAGGTTAGGGGCGAGCAGTACTTC
d_gene: -; v_gene: TRBV7-2; j_gene: TRBJ1-4; abundance: -; CDR3aa: CASSSRTADNEKLFF; CDR3nt: TGTGCCAGCAGCTCGCGGACAGCCGATAATGAAAAACTGTTTTTT
d_gene: TRBD2; v_gene: TRBV9; j_gene: TRBJ2-1; abundance: once; CDR3aa: CASSLGTSGTYNEQFF; CDR3nt: TGTGCCAGCAGCCTAGGGACTAGCGGGACCTACAATGAGCAGTTCTTC
d_gene: -; v_gene: TRBV7-9; j_gene: TRBJ2-7; abundance: -; CDR3aa: CASSSGGLEQYF; CDR3nt: TGTGCCAGCAGCTCAGGCGGACTTGAGCAGTACTTC
d_gene: TRBD1; v_gene: TRBV7-3; j_gene: TRBJ2-4; abundance: -; CDR3aa: CASSSPGTGENIQYF; CDR3nt: TGTGCCAGCAGCTCACCCGGGACAGGGGAAAACATTCAGTACTTC
d_gene: -; v_gene: TRBV5-8; j_gene: TRBJ1-5; abundance: -; CDR3aa: CASSLGTESNQPQHF; CDR3nt: TGTGCCAGCAGCTTGGGAACAGAGAGCAATCAGCCCCAGCATTTT
d_gene: -; v_gene: TRBV28; j_gene: TRBJ1-3; abundance: -; CDR3aa: CASKPTGYFGNTIYF; CDR3nt: TGTGCCAGCAAACCAACAGGGTACTTCGGAAACACCATATATTTT
d_gene: TRBD2; v_gene: TRBV6-5; j_gene: TRBJ2-7; abundance: -; CDR3aa: CASSAPRRETYEQYF; CDR3nt: TGTGCCAGCAGCGCGCCGCGGCGGGAGACCTACGAGCAGTACTTC
d_gene: -; v_gene: TRBV21-1; j_gene: TRBJ1-1; abundance: -; CDR3aa: CASSGRTGGRTEAFF; CDR3nt: TGTGCCAGCAGCGGACGGACAGGCGGGAGGACTGAAGCTTTCTTT
d_gene: -; v_gene: TRBV7-2; j_gene: TRBJ1-1; abundance: -; CDR3aa: CASSFITGNTEAFF; CDR3nt: TGTGCCAGCAGCTTTATTACAGGGAACACTGAAGCTTTCTTT